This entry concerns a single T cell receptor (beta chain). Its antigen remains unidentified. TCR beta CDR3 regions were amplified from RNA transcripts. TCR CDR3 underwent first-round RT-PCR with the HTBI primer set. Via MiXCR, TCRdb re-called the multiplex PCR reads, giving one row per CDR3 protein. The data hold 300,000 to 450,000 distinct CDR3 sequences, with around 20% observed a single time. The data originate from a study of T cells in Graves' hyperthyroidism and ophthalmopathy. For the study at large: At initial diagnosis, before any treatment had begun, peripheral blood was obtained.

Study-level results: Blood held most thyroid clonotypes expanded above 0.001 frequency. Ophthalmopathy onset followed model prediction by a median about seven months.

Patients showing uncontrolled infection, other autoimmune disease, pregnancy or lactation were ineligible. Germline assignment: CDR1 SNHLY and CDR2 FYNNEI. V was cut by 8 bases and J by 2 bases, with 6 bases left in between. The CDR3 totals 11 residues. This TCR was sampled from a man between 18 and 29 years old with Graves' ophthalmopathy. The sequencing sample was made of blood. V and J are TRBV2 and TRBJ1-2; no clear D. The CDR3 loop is CASDGNYGYTF. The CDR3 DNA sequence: TGTGCCAGCGACGGGAACTATGGCTACACCTTC.